This record covers a single T cell receptor (beta chain). Its antigen is currently not known. Per-nucleotide qualities are absent, and no much larger clonotype sits a single base away. The record originates from a study of technical replicates of blood from a handful of donors (dated by TCRdb to the late 2010s). From the cysteine through the phenylalanine, the CDR3 covers 19 amino acids. Of the read, only the CDR3 DNA is kept; its 57 bases are in frame from base 1. At the junction V is shortened by 1 base and J by 0 bases; bases outside the gene matches: 12. CDR1 and CDR2, looked up from the germline V gene, are SNHLY and FYNNEI. Library method: the immunoSEQ multiplex PCR assay. TCRdb obtained this table from immuneACCESS and retained in-frame rearrangements with V and J assigned. These tables miss some clones; where compared with another copy, unresolved V genes account for less than half of the shortfall, and the remainder is unexplained. The sample yields fewer than 100,000 clones; about 94% were counted once. The ten largest clonotypes hold about 0.35% of the sample.

The V and J genes are TRBV2 and TRBJ2-1; the junction holds 7 bases that match TRBD2. The clonotype was recovered from a human donor in good health. The sample consisted of T cells isolated from PBMCs. This receptor carries the CDR3 CASSEDKFGGGSSYNEQFF. At the DNA level, the sequence is TGTGCCAGCAGTGAAGATAAGTTTGGGGGGGGGTCCTCCTACAATGAGCAGTTCTTC.